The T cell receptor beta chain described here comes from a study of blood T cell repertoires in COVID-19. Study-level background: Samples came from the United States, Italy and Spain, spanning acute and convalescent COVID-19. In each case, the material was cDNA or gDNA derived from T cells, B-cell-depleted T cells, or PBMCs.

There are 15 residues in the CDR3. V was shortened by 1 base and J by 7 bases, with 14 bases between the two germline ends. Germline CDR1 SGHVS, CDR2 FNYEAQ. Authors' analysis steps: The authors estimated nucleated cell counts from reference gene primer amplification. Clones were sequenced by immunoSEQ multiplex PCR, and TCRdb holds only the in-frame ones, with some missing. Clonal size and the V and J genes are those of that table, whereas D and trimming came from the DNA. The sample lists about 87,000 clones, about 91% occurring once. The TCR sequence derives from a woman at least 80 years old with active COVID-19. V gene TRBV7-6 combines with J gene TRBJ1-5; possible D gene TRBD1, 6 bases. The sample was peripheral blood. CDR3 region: CASSLDSAGVQPQHF. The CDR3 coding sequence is TGTGCCAGCAGCTTAGATAGCGCAGGGGTCCAGCCCCAGCATTTT.